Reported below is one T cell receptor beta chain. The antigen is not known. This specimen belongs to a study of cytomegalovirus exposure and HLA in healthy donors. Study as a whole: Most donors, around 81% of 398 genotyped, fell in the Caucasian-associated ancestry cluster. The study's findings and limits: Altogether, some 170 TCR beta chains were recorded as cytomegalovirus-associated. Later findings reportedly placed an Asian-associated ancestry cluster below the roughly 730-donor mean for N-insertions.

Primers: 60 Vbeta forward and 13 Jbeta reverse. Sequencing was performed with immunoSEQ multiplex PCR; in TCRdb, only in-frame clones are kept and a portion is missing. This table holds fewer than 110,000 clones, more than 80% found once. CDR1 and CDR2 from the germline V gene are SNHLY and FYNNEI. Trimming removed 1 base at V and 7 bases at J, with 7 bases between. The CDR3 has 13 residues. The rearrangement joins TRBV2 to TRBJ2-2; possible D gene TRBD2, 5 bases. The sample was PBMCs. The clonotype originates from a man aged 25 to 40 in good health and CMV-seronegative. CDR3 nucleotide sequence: TGTGCCAGCAGTGAAGGGAGGAGCGGGGAGCTGTTTTTT. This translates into CASSEGRSGELFF.